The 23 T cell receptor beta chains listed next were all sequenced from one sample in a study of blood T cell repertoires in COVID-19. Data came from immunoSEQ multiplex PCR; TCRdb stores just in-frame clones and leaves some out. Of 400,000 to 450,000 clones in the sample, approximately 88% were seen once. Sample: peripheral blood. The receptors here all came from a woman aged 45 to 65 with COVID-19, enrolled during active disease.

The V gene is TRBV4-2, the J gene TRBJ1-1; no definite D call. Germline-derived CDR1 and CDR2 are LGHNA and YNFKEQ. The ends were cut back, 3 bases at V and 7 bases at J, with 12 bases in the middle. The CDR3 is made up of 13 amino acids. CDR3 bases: TGTGCCAGCAGCCAGGGAGAACGGGGTGAAGCTTTCTTT. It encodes CASSQGERGEAFF.

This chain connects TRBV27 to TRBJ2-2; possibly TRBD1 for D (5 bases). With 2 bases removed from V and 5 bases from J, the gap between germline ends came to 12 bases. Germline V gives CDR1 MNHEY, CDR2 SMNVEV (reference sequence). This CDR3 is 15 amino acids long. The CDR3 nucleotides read TGTGCCAGCAGTTTACAAGGTCAGGGAACCGGGGAGCTGTTTTTT. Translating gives CASSLQGQGTGELFF.

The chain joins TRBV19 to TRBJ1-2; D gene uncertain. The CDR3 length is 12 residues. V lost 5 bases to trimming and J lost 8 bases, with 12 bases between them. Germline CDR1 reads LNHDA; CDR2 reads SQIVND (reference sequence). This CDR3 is CASSAGSRGYTF. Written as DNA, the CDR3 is TGTGCCAGTAGTGCGGGGTCGAGGGGCTACACCTTC.

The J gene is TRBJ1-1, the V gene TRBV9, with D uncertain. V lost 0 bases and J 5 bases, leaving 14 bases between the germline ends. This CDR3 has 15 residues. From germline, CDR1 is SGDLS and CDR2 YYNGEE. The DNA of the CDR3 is TGTGCCAGCAGCGTAGGGGGTCGCGGGGAAACTGAAGCTTTCTTT. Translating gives CASSVGGRGETEAFF.

CDR3 coding DNA: TGTGCCAGCAGTTGGGACAGCCTCTACGAGCAGTACTTC. Translating gives CASSWDSLYEQYF. V is TRBV11-2 and J is TRBJ2-7; 7 nucleotides agree with TRBD1. The CDR3 spans 13 residues. Trimming took 6 bases from V and 3 from J; bases not matched to a gene: 5. Germline V gene sequence: CDR1 SGHAT, CDR2 FQNNGV. Full variable domain (outside the CDR3, taken from reference TRBV11-2 and TRBJ2-7): EAGVAQSPRYKIIEKRQSVAFWCNPISGHATLYWYQQILGQGPKLLIQFQNNGVVDDSQLPKDRFSAERLKGVDSTLKIQPAKLEDSAVYLCASSWDSLYEQYFGPGTRLTVT.

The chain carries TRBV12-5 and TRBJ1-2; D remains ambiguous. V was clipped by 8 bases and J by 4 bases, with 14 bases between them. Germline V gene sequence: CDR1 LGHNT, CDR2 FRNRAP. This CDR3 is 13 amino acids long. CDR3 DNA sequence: TGTGCTAGTACCCTCCCGGGTTCCTATGGCTACACCTTC. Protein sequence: CASTLPGSYGYTF.

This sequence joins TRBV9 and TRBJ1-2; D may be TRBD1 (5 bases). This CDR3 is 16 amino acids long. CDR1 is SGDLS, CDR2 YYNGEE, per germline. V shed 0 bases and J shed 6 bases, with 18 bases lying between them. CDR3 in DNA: TGTGCCAGCAGCGTAGGTCTGGGGCCCCGGTTGGATGGCTACACCTTC. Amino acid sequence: CASSVGLGPRLDGYTF.

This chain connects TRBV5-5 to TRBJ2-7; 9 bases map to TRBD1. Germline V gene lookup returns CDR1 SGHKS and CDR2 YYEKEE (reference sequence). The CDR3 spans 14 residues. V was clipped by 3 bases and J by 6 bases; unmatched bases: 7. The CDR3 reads CASSSRRTGAEQYF. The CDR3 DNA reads TGTGCCAGCAGCTCGCGCCGGACAGGGGCCGAGCAGTACTTC.

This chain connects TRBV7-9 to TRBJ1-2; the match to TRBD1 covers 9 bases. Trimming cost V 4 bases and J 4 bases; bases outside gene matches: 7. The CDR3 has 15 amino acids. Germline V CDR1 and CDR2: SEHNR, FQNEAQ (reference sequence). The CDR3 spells CASSSGLGQGYGYTF. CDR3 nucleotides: TGTGCCAGCAGCTCAGGGCTGGGACAGGGCTATGGCTACACCTTC.

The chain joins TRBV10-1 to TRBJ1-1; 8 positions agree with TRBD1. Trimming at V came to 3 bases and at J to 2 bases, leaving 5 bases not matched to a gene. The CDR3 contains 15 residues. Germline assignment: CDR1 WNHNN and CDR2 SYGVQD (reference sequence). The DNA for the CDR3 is TGCGCCAGCAGTGATCCGGGGACAGGTAACACTGAAGCTTTCTTT. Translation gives CASSDPGTGNTEAFF.

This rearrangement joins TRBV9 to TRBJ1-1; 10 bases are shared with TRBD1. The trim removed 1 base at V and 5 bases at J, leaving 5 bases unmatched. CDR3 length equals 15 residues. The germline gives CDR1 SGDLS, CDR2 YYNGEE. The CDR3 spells CASSVLGTGVTEAFF. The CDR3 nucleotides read TGTGCCAGCAGCGTATTAGGGACAGGGGTAACTGAAGCTTTCTTT.

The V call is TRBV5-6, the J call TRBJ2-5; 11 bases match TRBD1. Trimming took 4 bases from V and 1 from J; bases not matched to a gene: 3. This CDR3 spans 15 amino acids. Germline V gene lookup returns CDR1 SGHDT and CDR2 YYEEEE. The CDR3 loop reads CASSPDRGLQETQYF. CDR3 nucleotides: TGTGCCAGCAGCCCGGACAGGGGGCTCCAAGAGACCCAGTACTTC. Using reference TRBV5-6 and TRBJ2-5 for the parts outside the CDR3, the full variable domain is DAGVTQSPTHLIKTRGQQVTLRCSPKSGHDTVSWYQQALGQGPQFIFQYYEEEERQRGNFPDRFSGHQFPNYSSELNVNALLLGDSALYLCASSPDRGLQETQYFGPGTRLLVL.

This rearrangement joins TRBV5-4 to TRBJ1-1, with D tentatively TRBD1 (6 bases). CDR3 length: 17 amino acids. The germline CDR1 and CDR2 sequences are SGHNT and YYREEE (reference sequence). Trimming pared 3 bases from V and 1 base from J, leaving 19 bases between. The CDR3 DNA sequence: TGTGCCAGCAGCTCGGATGGGGGGGGCCGTGGGAACACTGAAGCTTTCTTT. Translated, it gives CASSSDGGGRGNTEAFF. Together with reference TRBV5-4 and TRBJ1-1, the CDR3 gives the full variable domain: ETGVTQSPTHLIKTRGQQVTLRCSSQSGHNTVSWYQQALGQGPQFIFQYYREEENGRGNFPPRFSGLQFPNYSSELNVNALELDDSALYLCASSSDGGGRGNTEAFFGQGTRLTVV.

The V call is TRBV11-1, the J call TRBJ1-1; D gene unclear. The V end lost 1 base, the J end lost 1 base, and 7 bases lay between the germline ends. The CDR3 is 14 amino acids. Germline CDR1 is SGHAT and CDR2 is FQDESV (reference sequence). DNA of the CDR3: TGTGCCAGCAGCTTAGTGGCCGCGAACACTGAAGCTTTCTTT. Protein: CASSLVAANTEAFF.

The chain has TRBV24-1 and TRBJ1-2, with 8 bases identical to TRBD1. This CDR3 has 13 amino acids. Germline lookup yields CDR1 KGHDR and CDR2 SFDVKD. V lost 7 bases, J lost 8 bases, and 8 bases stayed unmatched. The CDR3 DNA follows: TGTGCCACCAGCCCCACAGGGGGTAGCGGCTACACCTTC. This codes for CATSPTGGSGYTF.

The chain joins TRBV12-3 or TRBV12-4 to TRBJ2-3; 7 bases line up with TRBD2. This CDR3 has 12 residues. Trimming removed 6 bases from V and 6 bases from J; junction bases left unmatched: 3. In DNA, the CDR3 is TGTGCCAGCAGCCAAGCGGGGGATACGCAGTATTTT. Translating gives CASSQAGDTQYF.

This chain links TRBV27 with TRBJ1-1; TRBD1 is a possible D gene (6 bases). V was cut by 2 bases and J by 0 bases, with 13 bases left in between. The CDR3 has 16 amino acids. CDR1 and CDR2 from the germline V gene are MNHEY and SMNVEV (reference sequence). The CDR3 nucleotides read TGTGCCAGCAGTTTAGACAGGCTACTTATGAACACTGAAGCTTTCTTT. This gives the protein CASSLDRLLMNTEAFF.

Here the CDR3 DNA reads TGTGCCAGCACTCCGGGACAGTGGGACTATGGCTACACCTTC. Translating gives CASTPGQWDYGYTF. The chain links TRBV5-6 to TRBJ1-2; TRBD1 matches at 7 bases. V was pared by 6 bases and J by 3 bases, with 8 bases of the junction left unmatched. This CDR3 has 14 amino acids. Germline V gene sequence: CDR1 SGHDT, CDR2 YYEEEE.

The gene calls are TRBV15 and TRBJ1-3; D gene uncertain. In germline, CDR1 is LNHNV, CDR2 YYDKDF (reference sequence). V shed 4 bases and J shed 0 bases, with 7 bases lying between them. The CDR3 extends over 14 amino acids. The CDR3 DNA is TGTGCCACCAGCAAGGACTACTCTGGAAACACCATATATTTT. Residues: CATSKDYSGNTIYF.

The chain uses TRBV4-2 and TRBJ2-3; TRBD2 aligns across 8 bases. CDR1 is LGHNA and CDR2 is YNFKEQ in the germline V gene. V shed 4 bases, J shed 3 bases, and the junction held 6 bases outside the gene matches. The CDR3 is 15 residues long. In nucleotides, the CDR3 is TGTGCCAGCAGCCCATCCGGGGGGGGGACAGATACGCAGTATTTT. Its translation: CASSPSGGGTDTQYF.

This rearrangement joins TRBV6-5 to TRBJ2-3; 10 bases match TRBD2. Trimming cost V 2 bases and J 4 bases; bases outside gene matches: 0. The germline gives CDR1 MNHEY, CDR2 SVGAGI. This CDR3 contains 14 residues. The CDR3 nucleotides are TGTGCCAGCAGTTACGGGACTAGCGCAGATACGCAGTATTTT. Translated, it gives CASSYGTSADTQYF.

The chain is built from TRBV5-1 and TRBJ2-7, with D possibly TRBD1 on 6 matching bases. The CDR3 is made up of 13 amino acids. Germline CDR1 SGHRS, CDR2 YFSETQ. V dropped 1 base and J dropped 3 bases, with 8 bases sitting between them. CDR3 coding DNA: TGCGCCAGCAGCTTGACAGGGATCTACGAGCAGTACTTC. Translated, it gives CASSLTGIYEQYF.

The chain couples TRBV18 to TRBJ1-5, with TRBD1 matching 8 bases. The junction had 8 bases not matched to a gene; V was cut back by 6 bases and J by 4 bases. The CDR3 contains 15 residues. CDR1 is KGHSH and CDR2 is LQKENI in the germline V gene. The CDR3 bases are TGTGCCAGCTCCGTTGGACAGGGAGGGAATCAGCCCCAGCATTTT. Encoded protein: CASSVGQGGNQPQHF. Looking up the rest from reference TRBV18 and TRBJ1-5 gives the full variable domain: NAGVMQNPRHLVRRRGQEARLRCSPMKGHSHVYWYRQLPEEGLKFMVYLQKENIIDESGMPKERFSAEFPKEGPSILRIQQVVRGDSAAYFCASSVGQGGNQPQHFGDGTRLSIL.